The 23 T cell receptor beta chains below were found in one sample sequenced in a study of tumor-infiltrating lymphocytes in primary liver carcinoma. cDNA specific to TCR beta was made from about 550 ng of total RNA, with a constant-region primer employed for priming. Libraries covering TCR beta were generated through three nested multiplex PCR rounds (using a slightly modified ARM-PCR). A C-beta reverse primer and TRBV1-TRBV30 forward primers served in each of the first two PCR rounds, at ten to eleven cycles apiece. A single record per CDR3 protein comes from TCRdb applying MiXCR to the multiplex PCR reads. The profile shows some 120,000 distinct CDR3 sequences, roughly three fifths of them singletons. For each extraction, RNA and DNA were obtained together from around 20-30 mg of unsorted bulk tissue. Material: liver tumor tissue from sampling region 3. Subset of the sample: tumor region T3, left-lateral pole. Every receptor here comes from an older woman with primary liver carcinoma and hepatitis B virus infection.

This clonotype was observed at least ten times. The J gene is TRBJ2-2, the V gene TRBV29-1; a weak D match, TRBD2 (5 bases). V shed 4 bases and J shed 6 bases, with 12 bases lying between them. Looked up from germline, CDR1 is SQVTM and CDR2 is ANQGSEA. This CDR3 has 13 residues. Here the CDR3 DNA reads TGCAGCGTTGCCCTAGCCCCGGCCGGGGAGCTGTTTTTT. As protein: CSVALAPAGELFF.

The chain is built from TRBV11-1 and TRBJ1-2, with D unresolved. This CDR3 spans 13 amino acids. V lost 4 bases to trimming and J lost 4 bases, with 10 bases between them. Germline CDR1 is SGHAT and CDR2 is FQDESV (reference sequence). The CDR3 spells CASSYPGLYGYTF. For the CDR3, the DNA is TGTGCCAGCAGCTACCCAGGACTCTATGGCTACACCTTC.

This clonotype was found many times. V and J are TRBV7-8 and TRBJ2-5; 11 bases match TRBD2. Germline V gene data show CDR1 as SGHVS and CDR2 as FQNEAQ. This CDR3 spans 15 amino acids. V shed 5 bases and J 3 bases; nucleotides not matched to a gene: 5. The CDR3 here is CASSRLAGREETQYF. The CDR3 DNA reads TGTGCCAGCAGCAGACTAGCGGGGAGGGAAGAGACCCAGTACTTC.

This sequence joins TRBV21-1 and TRBJ2-2; the table's D call TRBD2 went unverified against the DNA. TRBV21-1 is termed a pseudogene. This CDR3 comprises 18 residues. As DNA, the CDR3 is TGTGCCAGCAGCAAAGGGCTAGCGGGAGGGAGGAACACCGGGGAGCGGTATTTT. Encoded protein: CASSKGLAGGRNTGERYF.

With respect to this clonotype: This may be a read error, as it is one base from a much larger clone. The CDR3 carries no conserved terminal phenylalanine or tryptophan, so it likely arises from a read error. The chain employs TRBV5-1 and TRBJ2-7, with unresolved D. Trimming removed 5 bases at V and 2 bases at J, with 17 bases between. Germline CDR1 SGHRS, CDR2 YFSETQ. CDR3 length: 15 residues. CDR3 protein: CASSPRLESTYEQYL. DNA of the CDR3: TGCGCCAGCAGTCCTCGGCTGGAGTCGACCTACGAGCAGTACTTA.

The chain uses TRBV4-2 and TRBJ2-7, with TRBD2 as a possible D gene (6 bases). The CDR3 has 16 amino acids. Deletions cut 6 bases from V and 2 bases from J, with 20 bases between. The germline V gene has CDR1 LGHNA and CDR2 YNFKEQ. The CDR3: CASSQSPREATYEQYF. CDR3 in DNA: TGTGCCAGCAGTCAGTCCCCGAGGGAGGCTACCTACGAGCAGTACTTC.

This clonotype was seen at least ten times. The rearrangement joins TRBV5-6 to TRBJ2-1; D gene uncertain. V lost 1 base and J 10 bases, leaving 6 bases between the germline ends. Germline assignment: CDR1 SGHDT and CDR2 YYEEEE. The CDR3 spans 11 residues. The CDR3 here is CASSLLYEQFF. The CDR3 DNA sequence: TGTGCCAGCAGCTTGTTATACGAGCAGTTCTTC. Filled out from reference TRBV5-6 and TRBJ2-1, the complete variable domain reads DAGVTQSPTHLIKTRGQQVTLRCSPKSGHDTVSWYQQALGQGPQFIFQYYEEEERQRGNFPDRFSGHQFPNYSSELNVNALLLGDSALYLCASSLLYEQFFGPGTRLTVL.

The rearrangement links TRBV11-2 to TRBJ2-1, with D unclear. The CDR3 length is 13 residues. The germline CDR1 and CDR2 sequences are SGHAT and FQNNGV. DNA of the CDR3: TGTATCAGCAGCTTATTGCAGAGCAATGAGCAGTTCTTC. Translating it yields CISSLLQSNEQFF.

This clonotype was detected many times. V is TRBV6-5 and J is TRBJ2-7; D ambiguous. Trimming pared 6 bases from V and 3 bases from J, leaving 6 bases between. This CDR3 region has 11 residues. Germline V lookup: CDR1 MNHEY, CDR2 SVGAGI. The CDR3 region has the DNA TGTGCCAGCAGCTCCGTCTACGAGCAGTACTTC. This codes for CASSSVYEQYF.

The rearrangement links TRBV29-1 to TRBJ2-1; 11 nucleotides agree with TRBD2. The CDR3 loop spans 16 amino acids. With 7 bases clipped from V and 3 bases from J, the junction kept 11 bases outside the gene matches. CDR1 and CDR2 from the germline V gene are SQVTM and ANQGSEA. In DNA form, the CDR3 reads TGCAGCGCTGTGGTCACCGGGACTAGCGGCTACAATGAGCAGTTCTTC. Its translation is CSAVVTGTSGYNEQFF.

Regarding this clonotype: This could be a read error, since a much larger clone is one nucleotide away. The conserved phenylalanine or tryptophan is not found at the CDR3 terminus, so this likely reflects a read error. This sequence joins TRBV4-2 and TRBJ2-1; 12 nucleotides agree with TRBD1. The CDR3 consists of 18 residues. Trimming at V came to 0 bases and at J to 7 bases, leaving 10 bases not matched to a gene. The germline V gene has CDR1 LGHNA and CDR2 YNFKEQ. The CDR3, as DNA: TGTGCCAGCAGCCAAGATTGGGACAGGGGGCTTGGTGGAAATGAGCAGTTCTAC. Protein sequence: CASSQDWDRGLGGNEQFY.

The V call is TRBV29-1, the J call TRBJ1-5; D ambiguous. Germline loops: CDR1 SQVTM, CDR2 ANQGSEA. The CDR3 has 13 residues. The CDR3 here is CTARPGEGQPQHF. CDR3 nucleotide sequence: TGCACCGCCAGGCCTGGGGAAGGTCAGCCCCAGCATTTT.

Worth noting for this clonotype: Germline and junction disagree at one end, which may indicate a read error. The chain carries TRBV11-3 and TRBJ2-1; 8 bases align to TRBD2. This CDR3 comprises 15 residues. CDR1 and CDR2 (germline): SGHNT, YENEEA. This chain's CDR3 is CASSWASGFDNEQFF. CDR3 bases: TGTGCCAGTAGCTGGGCTAGCGGGTTTGACAATGAACAGTTCTTC.

The sample holds one count of this clonotype. A read error may explain this, as a much larger clone is one base away. V gene TRBV5-4 combines with J gene TRBJ2-4; 8 bases fit TRBD2. The germline gives CDR1 SGHNT, CDR2 YYREEE (reference sequence). The CDR3 consists of 16 residues. J lost 6 bases, V lost 4 bases, and 12 bases had no gene match. The CDR3 region has the DNA TGTGCCAGCAGCCAAAAGACTAGCGTAACCATAAACATTCAGTACTTC. As protein: CASSQKTSVTINIQYF.

Points on this clonotype: This likely comes from a read error, as the CDR3 has no conserved phenylalanine or tryptophan at its end. The V gene is TRBV12-3 or TRBV12-4, the J gene TRBJ2-1; weak D call: TRBD2 (5 bases). This CDR3 has 17 residues. As DNA, the CDR3 is TGTGCCAGCAGTTTTGGCCCCCTCGCGGGCCCCTACAGTGAGCAGTTCTTA. Encoded protein: CASSFGPLAGPYSEQFL.

Turning to this clonotype: A junction end diverges from the germline sequence, so it may reflect a read error. This sequence joins TRBV11-3 and TRBJ2-5; 8 bases line up with TRBD2. Germline lookup yields CDR1 SGHNT and CDR2 YENEEA. This CDR3 region has 15 residues. The CDR3 DNA sequence: TGTGCCAACAGCCTTCGGGGTAGCGGGAACAATGAGCAGTACTTC. Translating gives CANSLRGSGNNEQYF.

Regarding this clonotype: A much larger clonotype is one base distant, so this may be a read error. Given the absence of the conserved phenylalanine or tryptophan at the CDR3 end, a read error is likely. The CDR3, as DNA: TGCAGCGTTGAAAATCCCAGGGGGGATGAAGCTTTCCTT. It codes for CSVENPRGDEAFL. The V and J genes are TRBV29-1 and TRBJ1-1, with TRBD1 matching 7 bases. CDR3 size: 13 residues. Per germline, CDR1 SQVTM and CDR2 ANQGSEA. V shed 2 bases, J shed 7 bases, and the junction held 7 bases outside the gene matches.

Regarding this clonotype: A much more abundant neighbour one base away suggests this may be a read error. This chain links TRBV5-4 with TRBJ2-5; 11 positions agree with TRBD2. Germline V lookup: CDR1 SGHNT, CDR2 YYREEE (reference sequence). The CDR3 is 15 amino acids. This chain's CDR3 is CACSFTSGSIETQYF. CDR3 in DNA: TGTGCCTGCAGCTTTACTAGCGGGAGTATAGAGACCCAGTACTTC.

Turning to this clonotype: A read error is possible here, since a much larger clone lies one base away. The conserved final phenylalanine or tryptophan is absent from the CDR3, which likely points to a read error. The V and J genes are TRBV10-2 and TRBJ2-5; D not resolved. Germline CDR1 WSHSY, CDR2 SAAADI. Between the trimmed V and J ends, which lost 3 bases and 7 bases, there was a span of 9 bases. CDR3 length: 12 amino acids. The CDR3 here is CASSDNYLTQYS. Written as DNA, the CDR3 is TGCGCCAGCAGTGACAACTATCTGACCCAGTACTCC.

The rearrangement joins TRBV5-1 to TRBJ2-7, with TRBD2 matching 10 bases. After removal of 4 bases from V and 0 bases from J, the junction contained 4 bases not matched to a gene. The CDR3 totals 15 residues. The V gene's germline CDR1 is SGHRS and CDR2 YFSETQ. CDR3 DNA sequence: TGCGCCAGCAGCACAGGACTAGCGGTCTCCTACGAGCAGTACTTC. As protein: CASSTGLAVSYEQYF.

This clonotype was counted many times. The gene calls are TRBV6-1 and TRBJ2-1, with 9 bases aligning to TRBD2. The germline V gene has CDR1 MNHNS and CDR2 SASEGT. CDR3 length: 15 amino acids. With 5 bases clipped from V and 8 bases from J, the junction kept 10 bases outside the gene matches. This CDR3 is CASSSQAGGGDEQFF. The CDR3 DNA reads TGTGCCAGCAGTTCCCAAGCGGGGGGTGGGGATGAGCAGTTCTTC.

With regard to this clonotype: The CDR3 carries no conserved terminal phenylalanine or tryptophan, so it likely arises from a read error. The chain is built from TRBV11-2 and TRBJ2-4; D gene uncertain. The germline CDR1 and CDR2 sequences are SGHAT and FQNNGV. CDR3 length: 14 residues. The CDR3, as DNA: TGTACCAGCAGCTCCCGACCTGGAGCAAACATTCAGTACCTC. Its translation is CTSSSRPGANIQYL.

This clonotype has a handful of counts. The genes are TRBV21-1 and TRBJ2-7. TRBV21-1 is a documented pseudogene. The CDR3 runs to 15 residues. The CDR3 sequence is CASSHCSRDYYEQYF. For the CDR3, the DNA is TGTGCCAGCAGCCACTGCTCCCGGGACTACTACGAGCAGTACTTC.